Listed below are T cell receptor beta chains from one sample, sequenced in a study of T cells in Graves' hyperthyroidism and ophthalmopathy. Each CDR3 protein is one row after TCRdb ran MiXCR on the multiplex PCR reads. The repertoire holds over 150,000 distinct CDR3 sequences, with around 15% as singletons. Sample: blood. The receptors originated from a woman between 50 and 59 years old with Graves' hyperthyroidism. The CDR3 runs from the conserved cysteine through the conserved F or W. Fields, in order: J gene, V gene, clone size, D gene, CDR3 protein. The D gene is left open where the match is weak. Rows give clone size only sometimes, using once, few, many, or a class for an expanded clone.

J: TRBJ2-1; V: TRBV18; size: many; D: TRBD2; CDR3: CASSAGVYNEQFF
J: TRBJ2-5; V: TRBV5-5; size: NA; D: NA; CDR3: CASSPWTDQETQYF
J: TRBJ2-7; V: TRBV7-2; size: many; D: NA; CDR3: CASSLSALKGYEQYF
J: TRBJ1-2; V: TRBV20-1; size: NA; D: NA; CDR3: CSASGGDELNYGYTF
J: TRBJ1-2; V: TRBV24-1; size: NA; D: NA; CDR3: CATSGGAGSGYTF
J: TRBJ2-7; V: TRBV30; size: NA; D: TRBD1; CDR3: CAWSRDRGLYEQYF
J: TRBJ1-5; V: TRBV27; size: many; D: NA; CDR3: CASSLSRGVNQPQHF
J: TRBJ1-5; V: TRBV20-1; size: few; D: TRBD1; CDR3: CSARDLTGAGFNQPQHF
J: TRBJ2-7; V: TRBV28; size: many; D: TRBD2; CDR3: CASTLWGEGDEQYF
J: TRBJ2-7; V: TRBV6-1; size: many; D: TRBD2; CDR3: CASSYGIVGGGVYEQYF
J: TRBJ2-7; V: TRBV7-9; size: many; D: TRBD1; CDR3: CASSLLGTGVLYEQYF
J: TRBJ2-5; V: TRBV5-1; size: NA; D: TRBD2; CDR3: CASSLRTSGGETQYF
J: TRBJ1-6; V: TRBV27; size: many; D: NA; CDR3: CASRMLLGDNSPLHF
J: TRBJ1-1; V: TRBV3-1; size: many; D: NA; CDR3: CASSQERDWGTEAFF
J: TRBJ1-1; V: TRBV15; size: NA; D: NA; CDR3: CATTNFGGSTEAFF
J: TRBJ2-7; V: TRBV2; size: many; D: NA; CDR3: CASGASGTVTYEQYF
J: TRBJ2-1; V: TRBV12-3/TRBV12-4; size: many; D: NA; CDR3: CASSYRSTYNEQFF
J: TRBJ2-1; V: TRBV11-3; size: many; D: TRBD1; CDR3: CASSFGTAYNEQFF
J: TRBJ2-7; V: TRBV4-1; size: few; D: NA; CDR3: CASSQTPASEQYF
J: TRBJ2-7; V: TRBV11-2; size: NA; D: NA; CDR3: CASSFNGEQYF
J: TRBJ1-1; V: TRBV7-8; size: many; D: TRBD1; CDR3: CASSRRTGAGAAAFF
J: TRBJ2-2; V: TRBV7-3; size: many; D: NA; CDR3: CASSRTDTGELFF
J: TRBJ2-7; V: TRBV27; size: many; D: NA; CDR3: CASSLIGGEQYF
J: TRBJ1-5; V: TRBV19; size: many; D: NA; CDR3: CASSMEWGISNQPQHF
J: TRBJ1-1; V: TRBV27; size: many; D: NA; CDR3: CASRDDGNTEAFF